The 26 T cell receptor beta chains reported below all come from one sample, sequenced in a study of T cells in Graves' hyperthyroidism and ophthalmopathy. It was RNA transcripts that yielded the amplified TCR beta CDR3 regions. TCR CDR3 regions were first amplified by RT-PCR with HTBI primers. TCRdb itself ran the multiplex PCR reads through MiXCR, one entry per CDR3 protein. In the table there are 190,000 or so distinct CDR3 sequences, about 16% of which are singletons. Sequences were obtained from blood. The receptors were gathered from a man aged 40-49 years with Graves' hyperthyroidism.

This clonotype has a count of ten or more. The rearrangement uses TRBV28 and TRBJ2-5; D is unresolved. V gave up 5 bases and J gave up 2 bases, with 18 bases separating them. This CDR3 comprises 16 residues. CDR1 and CDR2 from the germline V gene are MDHEN and SYDVKM. The CDR3 loop reads CASSPQPARGQETQYF. In DNA form, the CDR3 reads TGTGCCAGCAGTCCGCAGCCAGCGCGCGGACAAGAGACCCAGTACTTC.

This clonotype was recorded at least ten times. The rearrangement joins TRBV7-9 to TRBJ2-7; D ambiguous. The V end was cut by 2 bases, the J end by 1 base, with 3 bases between. CDR3 size: 12 residues. Germline V gene sequence: CDR1 SEHNR, CDR2 FQNEAQ (reference sequence). The CDR3 sequence: CASSLRSYEQYF. The CDR3 DNA reads TGTGCCAGCAGCTTACGATCCTACGAGCAGTACTTC. Looking up the rest from reference TRBV7-9 and TRBJ2-7 gives the full variable domain: DTGVSQNPRHKITKRGQNVTFRCDPISEHNRLYWYRQTLGQGPEFLTYFQNEAQLEKSRLLSDRFSAERPKGSFSTLEIQRTEQGDSAMYLCASSLRSYEQYFGPGTRLTVT.

The chain joins TRBV30 to TRBJ2-3, with 12 bases aligning to TRBD1. V lost 3 bases to trimming and J lost 5 bases; unmatched junction nucleotides: 6. This CDR3 is 15 amino acids long. Germline V CDR1 and CDR2: GTSNPN, SVGIG (reference sequence). In DNA form, the CDR3 reads TGTGCCTGGAGGCCGGGACAGGGGGCCCGAGATACGCAGTATTTT. This encodes CAWRPGQGARDTQYF.

This chain joins TRBV18 and TRBJ2-2, with D hard to call. Germline CDR1 is KGHSH and CDR2 is LQKENI. CDR3 length: 16 residues. Trimming stripped 6 bases from V and 3 bases from J, with 17 bases between. The CDR3 region has the DNA TGTGCCAGCTCTCCGGGTCTCGACGAACACACCGGGGAGCTGTTTTTT. Translated, it gives CASSPGLDEHTGELFF.

Many counts were recorded for this clonotype. The CDR3 region is CASSPIEGEETQYF. As DNA, the CDR3 is TGTGCCAGCTCTCCAATTGAGGGGGAAGAGACCCAGTACTTC. The rearrangement joins TRBV18 to TRBJ2-5, with D tentatively TRBD1 (6 bases). CDR1 is KGHSH and CDR2 is LQKENI in the germline V gene. The CDR3 length is 14 residues. Trimming cost V 6 bases and J 3 bases, with 14 bases left between them.

This clonotype was observed at least ten times. V gene TRBV20-1 combines with J gene TRBJ1-4, with D perhaps TRBD1 (5 bases). The CDR3 extends over 16 amino acids. The germline V gene encodes CDR1 DFQATT and CDR2 SNEGSKA (reference sequence). Trimming removed 3 bases from V and 2 bases from J, with 16 bases in between. DNA for the CDR3: TGCAGTGCTAGCCCCAGGGCCCCCGATACTAATGAAAAACTGTTTTTT. Translated: CSASPRAPDTNEKLFF.

The rearrangement links TRBV20-1 to TRBJ1-5; TRBD1 aligns across 8 bases. Germline CDR1 and CDR2: DFQATT and SNEGSKA (reference sequence). V lost 6 bases to trimming and J lost 2 bases; unmatched junction nucleotides: 15. This CDR3 has 17 residues. In DNA, the CDR3 is TGCAGTGCCACCGGGACAGGAACGTTTCGTCGCAATCAGCCCCAGCATTTT. Translating gives CSATGTGTFRRNQPQHF.

This clonotype was counted ten times or more. The CDR3: CASSSRNGNTIYF. CDR3 DNA: TGTGCCAGCAGCTCAAGGAATGGAAACACCATATATTTT. The chain combines TRBV7-2 with TRBJ1-3; D gene ambiguous. Germline loops: CDR1 SGHTA, CDR2 FQGNSA. The length of the CDR3 is 13 residues. Deletions cut 4 bases from V and 3 bases from J, with 7 bases between.

This clonotype was detected ten times or more. The V gene is TRBV9, the J gene TRBJ1-2, with a weak D call TRBD1 (5 bases). V lost 4 bases, J lost 2 bases, and 9 bases lay in between. CDR1 is SGDLS, CDR2 YYNGEE, per germline. The CDR3 is 13 residues long. CDR3 sequence (DNA): TGTGCCAGCAGCAGGGACCGAAACTATGGCTACACCTTC. This codes for CASSRDRNYGYTF.

This clonotype was seen at least ten times. The gene calls are TRBV7-3 and TRBJ1-2, with 10 bases matching TRBD1. Germline loops: CDR1 SGHTA, CDR2 FQGTGA. CDR3 length: 14 residues. The junction had 4 bases not matched to a gene; V was cut back by 2 bases and J by 7 bases. The CDR3 sequence is CASSLGTGAGGYTF. The DNA of the CDR3 is TGTGCCAGCAGCTTAGGGACAGGGGCCGGTGGCTACACCTTC.

The chain carries TRBV10-3 and TRBJ2-2; D may be TRBD1 (6 bases). Trimming pared 5 bases from V and 2 bases from J, leaving 12 bases between. The length of the CDR3 is 15 residues. The germline V gene has CDR1 ENHRY and CDR2 SYGVKD. CDR3 residues: CAISPGVPNTGELFF. In DNA, the CDR3 is TGTGCCATCAGTCCAGGGGTCCCTAACACCGGGGAGCTGTTTTTT.

The chain employs TRBV6-2 or TRBV6-3 and TRBJ1-4; D remains unclear. V shed 8 bases and J shed 3 bases, with 10 bases lying between them. CDR1 is MNHEY and CDR2 is SVGEGT in the germline V gene. The CDR3 runs 13 residues. CDR3 amino acids: CASENSPNEKLFF. The CDR3, as DNA: TGTGCCAGCGAAAACAGTCCTAATGAAAAACTGTTTTTT.

This clonotype was observed at least ten times. The V gene is TRBV10-3, the J gene TRBJ2-3; TRBD2 matches 9 bases. V shed 4 bases and J 3 bases; nucleotides not matched to a gene: 5. This CDR3 is 15 amino acids long. Germline-derived CDR1 and CDR2 are ENHRY and SYGVKD. CDR3 DNA: TGTGCCATCAGTGGTTTTGCGGGGGGGACAGATACGCAGTATTTT. Protein: CAISGFAGGTDTQYF.

The V gene is TRBV5-6, the J gene TRBJ2-5, with D maybe TRBD1 (6 bases). V was pared by 3 bases and J by 4 bases, with 13 bases between. The CDR3 sequence is 14 residues long. Germline CDR1 is SGHDT and CDR2 is YYEEEE. The CDR3 loop is CASSSTGTSETQYF. For the CDR3, the DNA is TGTGCCAGCAGCTCCACCGGGACATCAGAGACCCAGTACTTC. The full variable domain, its missing parts supplied by reference TRBV5-6 and TRBJ2-5, is DAGVTQSPTHLIKTRGQQVTLRCSPKSGHDTVSWYQQALGQGPQFIFQYYEEEERQRGNFPDRFSGHQFPNYSSELNVNALLLGDSALYLCASSSTGTSETQYFGPGTRLLVL.

This clonotype was counted ten times or more. V gene TRBV5-5 combines with J gene TRBJ1-2; D perhaps matches TRBD1 (6 bases). The length of the CDR3 is 14 residues. Trimming took 7 bases from V and 4 from J, leaving 17 bases between them. Germline CDR1 is SGHKS and CDR2 is YYEKEE (reference sequence). Here the CDR3 DNA reads TGTGCCAGCGAACGACAGGAATCTTTCTATGGCTACACCTTC. Residues: CASERQESFYGYTF.

The gene calls are TRBV5-1 and TRBJ2-3, with 8 nucleotides matching TRBD1. V shed 4 bases and J 4 bases; nucleotides not matched to a gene: 5. The CDR3 is 14 residues long. CDR1 is SGHRS, CDR2 YFSETQ, per germline. DNA of the CDR3: TGCGCCAGCAGCGCCGGACAGGGTCCAGATACGCAGTATTTT. Translated, it gives CASSAGQGPDTQYF.

The sample holds many counts of this clonotype. The chain links TRBV5-1 to TRBJ2-7; the D call may be TRBD1 or TRBD2 (6 bases each). The CDR3 totals 14 residues. Trimming stripped 0 bases from V and 3 bases from J, with 10 bases between. Per the germline V gene, CDR1 is SGHRS and CDR2 is YFSETQ. CDR3 bases: TGCGCCAGCAGCTTGGAGGGGGGAAACTACGAGCAGTACTTC. Translation gives CASSLEGGNYEQYF.

This clonotype was recorded at least ten times. The V call is TRBV3-1, the J call TRBJ2-3; the D is unclear. The CDR3 spans 12 residues. Germline V gene sequence: CDR1 LGHDT, CDR2 YNNKEL (reference sequence). V lost 0 bases and J lost 6, with 4 bases in between. The CDR3: CASSQDGDTQYF. The CDR3 nucleotides read TGTGCCAGCAGCCAAGATGGGGATACGCAGTATTTT.

The J gene is TRBJ1-1, the V gene TRBV6-1, with 9 nucleotides matching TRBD1. Germline-derived CDR1 and CDR2 are MNHNS and SASEGT. J lost 6 bases, V lost 7 bases, and 9 bases had no gene match. The CDR3 is 14 amino acids. The CDR3 sequence: CASTRTGGDAEAFF. CDR3 nucleotides: TGTGCCAGCACGAGAACAGGGGGCGACGCTGAAGCTTTCTTT.

The sample holds many counts of this clonotype. V gene TRBV28 combines with J gene TRBJ1-6; D gene uncertain. Germline CDR1 reads MDHEN; CDR2 reads SYDVKM. Trimming removed 2 bases at V and 2 bases at J, with 7 bases between. The CDR3 consists of 15 residues. The CDR3 coding sequence is TGTGCCAGCAGTTTAGTAGTGCCCTATAATTCACCCCTCCACTTT. The encoded protein is CASSLVVPYNSPLHF.

The chain couples TRBV3-1 to TRBJ2-2; 11 bases align to TRBD2. CDR1 is LGHDT and CDR2 is YNNKEL in the germline V gene (reference sequence). This CDR3 has 18 amino acids. The V segment lost 0 bases and the J segment 3 bases; nucleotides outside the gene matches: 6. The CDR3 nucleotides are TGTGCCAGCAGCCAAGATCTCCTAGCGGGGGGACACACCGGGGAGCTGTTTTTT. It encodes CASSQDLLAGGHTGELFF.

This clonotype was detected a few times. The chain joins TRBV9 to TRBJ1-6; maybe TRBD1 (5 bases). CDR3 length: 16 residues. Germline V gives CDR1 SGDLS, CDR2 YYNGEE. With 4 bases removed from V and 0 bases from J, the gap between germline ends came to 11 bases. The DNA for the CDR3 is TGTGCCAGCAGCCCTGGACACAGCTCCTATAATTCACCCCTCCACTTT. It encodes CASSPGHSSYNSPLHF.

V and J are TRBV5-1 and TRBJ2-6; TRBD1 matches 7 bases. The germline CDR1 and CDR2 sequences are SGHRS and YFSETQ. J lost 0 bases, V lost 7 bases, and 10 bases had no gene match. CDR3 length equals 17 residues. CDR3 protein: CASLPRDSNSGANVLTF. DNA of the CDR3: TGCGCCAGCCTCCCCCGGGACAGTAACTCTGGGGCCAACGTCCTGACTTTC.

This sequence joins TRBV5-5 and TRBJ1-5, with D maybe TRBD1 (5 bases). Germline CDR1 and CDR2: SGHKS and YYEKEE (reference sequence). The CDR3 is 17 amino acids. Between the trimmed V and J ends, which lost 4 bases and 9 bases, there was a span of 26 bases. The CDR3 coding sequence is TGTGCCAGCAGCGGGAGGATGGGGCAGGGCCCATTTGGGCCCCAGCATTTT. Its translation is CASSGRMGQGPFGPQHF. Complete variable domain (other parts from reference TRBV5-5 and TRBJ1-5): DAGVTQSPTHLIKTRGQQVTLRCSPISGHKSVSWYQQVLGQGPQFIFQYYEKEERGRGNFPDRFSARQFPNYSSELNVNALLLGDSALYLCASSGRMGQGPFGPQHFGDGTRLSIL.

This clonotype was observed many times. The V call is TRBV2, the J call TRBJ2-2; a weak D match, TRBD2 (6 bases). Germline V gene sequence: CDR1 SNHLY, CDR2 FYNNEI. The CDR3 loop spans 14 amino acids. Trimming shortened V by 7 bases and J by 1 base, and 10 bases separated the two germline ends. In DNA, the CDR3 is TGTGCCAGCATGGGGCGGGGGAACACCGGGGAGCTGTTTTTT. Translation gives CASMGRGNTGELFF.

This clonotype has a count of ten or more. This rearrangement joins TRBV30 to TRBJ1-2; 7 positions agree with TRBD1. The CDR3 is 13 residues long. From germline, CDR1 is GTSNPN and CDR2 SVGIG (reference sequence). J was trimmed by 6 bases and V by 5 bases; bases with no gene match: 9. CDR3 nucleotides: TGTGCCTGGCGCTCCGGGACAGTGAATGGCTACACCTTC. This codes for CAWRSGTVNGYTF.